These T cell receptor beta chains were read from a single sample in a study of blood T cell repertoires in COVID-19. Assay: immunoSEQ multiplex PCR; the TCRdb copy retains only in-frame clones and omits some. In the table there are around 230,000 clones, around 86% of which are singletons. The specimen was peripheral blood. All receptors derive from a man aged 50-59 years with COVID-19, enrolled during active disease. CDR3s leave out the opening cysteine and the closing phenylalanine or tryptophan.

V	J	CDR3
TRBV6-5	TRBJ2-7	ASIGVGQGEQY
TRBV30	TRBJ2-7	AWSKRVGTGAYEQY
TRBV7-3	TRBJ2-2	ASSPQRGVHTGELF
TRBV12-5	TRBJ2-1	ASGLLTGRVGEQF
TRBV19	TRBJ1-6	ATSGTSYSPLH
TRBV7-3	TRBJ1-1	ASSLQGNTEAF
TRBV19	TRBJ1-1	ASSIDPDRAAAF
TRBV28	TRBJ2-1	ASSLPRQGNEQF
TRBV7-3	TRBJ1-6	ASRRDRSNSPLH
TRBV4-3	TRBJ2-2	ASSQRSPQGAANTGELF
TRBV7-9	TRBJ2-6	ASSLADSSHSGANVLT
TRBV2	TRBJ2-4	ASRHRGGPFDKNIQY
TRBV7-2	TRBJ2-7	ASSLSWGVYEQY
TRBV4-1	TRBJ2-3	ASSQDILAGGGVTDTQY
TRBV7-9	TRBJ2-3	ASSSRDIWSTDTQY
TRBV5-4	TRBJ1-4	ASSWEPTNEKLF
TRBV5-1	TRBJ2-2	ASSLGEGLVGELF
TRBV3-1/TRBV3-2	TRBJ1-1	ASSHLQGLAEAF
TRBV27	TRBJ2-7	ASSPLTGGHHEQY
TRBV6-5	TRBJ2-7	ASSQTSAPYEQY
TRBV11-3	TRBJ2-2	ASSLVGSAHTGELF
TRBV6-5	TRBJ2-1	ASSPGYNEQF
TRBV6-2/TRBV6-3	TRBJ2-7	ASSYRGGYEQY
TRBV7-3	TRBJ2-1	ASSGSGGAAYNEQF
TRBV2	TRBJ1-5	ASSQQGVSNQPQH
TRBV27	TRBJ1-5	ASSRFEPGQGNQPQH
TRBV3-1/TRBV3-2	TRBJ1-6	ASSQIIRDRDYNSPLH
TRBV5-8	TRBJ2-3	ASSLLGGEDTQY
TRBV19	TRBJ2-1	ASSQGQGGYGEQF
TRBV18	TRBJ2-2	ASSPASGLAPNTGELF
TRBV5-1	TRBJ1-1	ASSLGQGPSRGTEAF
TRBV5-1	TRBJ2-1	ASSLGGGASEEQF
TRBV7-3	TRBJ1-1	ASSLQGLATEAF
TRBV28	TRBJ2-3	ASSHRVAASTDTQY
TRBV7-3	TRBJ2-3	ASSLIGGGAVDTQY
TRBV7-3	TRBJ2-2	ASSRGTGPTGELF
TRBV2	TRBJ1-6	ASAERTAFSPLH
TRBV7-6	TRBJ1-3	ASSRDIPSGNTIY
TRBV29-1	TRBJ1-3	SVEEGSGNTIY
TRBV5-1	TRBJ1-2	ASSLEGALGYGYT